The T cell receptor beta chain described here comes from a study of T cell responses to AZD1222 COVID-19 vaccine. Study results and caveats: Clonal diversity was possibly underestimated; the donors were predominantly white British and more often female. In the spike-specific TCR repertoire, nearly half reportedly target unmutated variant regions.

The V gene lost 4 bases and the J gene lost 6 bases, with 13 bases spanning the gap. The germline gives CDR1 MNHEY, CDR2 SVGAGI. CDR3 length: 14 amino acids. As to this clone: Its antigen is not identified.

TCRdb keeps only in-frame clones here, not all; method: immunoSEQ multiplex PCR. The sample carries about 150,000 clones, 85% to 95% recorded once. V and J are TRBV6-5 and TRBJ1-5; no definite D call. This material consisted of peripheral blood, taken on day 0 of AZD1222 vaccination. This receptor was obtained from an adult in good health. The chain's CDR3 is CASSSSNPGQPQHF. The CDR3 nucleotides read TGTGCCAGCAGTTCTAGTAATCCGGGTCAGCCCCAGCATTTT.